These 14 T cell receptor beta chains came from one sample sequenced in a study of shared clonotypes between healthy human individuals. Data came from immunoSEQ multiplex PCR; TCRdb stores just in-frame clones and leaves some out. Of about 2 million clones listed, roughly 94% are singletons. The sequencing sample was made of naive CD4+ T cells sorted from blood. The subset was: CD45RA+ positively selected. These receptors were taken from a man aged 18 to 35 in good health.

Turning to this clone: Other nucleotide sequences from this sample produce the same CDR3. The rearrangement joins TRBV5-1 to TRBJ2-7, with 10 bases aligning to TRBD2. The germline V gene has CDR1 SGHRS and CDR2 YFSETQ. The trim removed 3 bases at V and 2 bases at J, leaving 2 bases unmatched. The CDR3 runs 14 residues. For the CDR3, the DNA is TGCGCCAGCAGCTCAACTAGCGGGGCCTACGAGCAGTACTTC. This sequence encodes CASSSTSGAYEQYF.

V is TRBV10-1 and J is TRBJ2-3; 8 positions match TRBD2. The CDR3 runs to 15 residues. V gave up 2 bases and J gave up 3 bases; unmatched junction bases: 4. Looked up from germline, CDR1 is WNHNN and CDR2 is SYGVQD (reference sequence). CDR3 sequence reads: CASSEGTRVTDTQYF. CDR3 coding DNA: TGCGCCAGCAGTGAGGGGACTAGGGTGACAGATACGCAGTATTTT.

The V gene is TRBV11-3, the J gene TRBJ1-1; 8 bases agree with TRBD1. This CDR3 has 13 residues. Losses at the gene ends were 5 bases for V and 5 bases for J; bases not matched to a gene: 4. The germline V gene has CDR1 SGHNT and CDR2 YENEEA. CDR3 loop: CASSRQGTTEAFF. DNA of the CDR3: TGTGCCAGCAGCCGACAGGGGACGACTGAAGCTTTCTTT.

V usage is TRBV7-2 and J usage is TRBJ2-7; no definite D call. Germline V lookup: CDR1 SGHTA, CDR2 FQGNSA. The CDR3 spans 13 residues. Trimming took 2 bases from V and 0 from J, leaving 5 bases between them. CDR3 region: CASSLSPSYEQYF. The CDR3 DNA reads TGTGCCAGCAGCTTATCCCCCTCCTACGAGCAGTACTTC.

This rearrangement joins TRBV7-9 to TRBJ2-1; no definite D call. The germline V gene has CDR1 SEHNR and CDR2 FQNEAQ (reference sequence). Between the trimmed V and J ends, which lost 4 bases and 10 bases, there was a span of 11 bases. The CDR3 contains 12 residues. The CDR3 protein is CASSWLVGEQFF. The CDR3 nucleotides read TGTGCCAGCAGCTGGCTGGTGGGGGAGCAGTTCTTC.

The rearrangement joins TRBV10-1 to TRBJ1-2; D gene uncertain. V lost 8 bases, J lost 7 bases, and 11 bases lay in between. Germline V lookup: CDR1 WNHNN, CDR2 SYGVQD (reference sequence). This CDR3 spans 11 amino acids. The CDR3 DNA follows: TGCGCCAGCGTTTTCCTATCTGGCTACACCTTC. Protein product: CASVFLSGYTF.

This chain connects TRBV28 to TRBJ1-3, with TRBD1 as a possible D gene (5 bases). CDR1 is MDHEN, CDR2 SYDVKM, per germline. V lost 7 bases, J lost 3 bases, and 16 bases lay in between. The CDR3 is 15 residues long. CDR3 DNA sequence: TGTGCCAGCAACCCAAGAGGGCAGGGTGGAAACACCATATATTTT. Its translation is CASNPRGQGGNTIYF.

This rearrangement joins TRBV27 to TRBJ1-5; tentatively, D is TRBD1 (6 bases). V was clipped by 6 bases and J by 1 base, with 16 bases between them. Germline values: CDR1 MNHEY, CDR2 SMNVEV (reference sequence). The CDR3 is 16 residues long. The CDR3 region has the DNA TGTGCCAGCAGCGGTGACTTCGGACAGAGCAATCAGCCCCAGCATTTT. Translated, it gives CASSGDFGQSNQPQHF.

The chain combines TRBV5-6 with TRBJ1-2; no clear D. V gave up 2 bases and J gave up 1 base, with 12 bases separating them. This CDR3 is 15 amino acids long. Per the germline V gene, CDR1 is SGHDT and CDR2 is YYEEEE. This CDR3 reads CASSLFELLNYGYTF. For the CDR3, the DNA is TGTGCCAGCAGCTTATTCGAACTGCTTAACTATGGCTACACCTTC.

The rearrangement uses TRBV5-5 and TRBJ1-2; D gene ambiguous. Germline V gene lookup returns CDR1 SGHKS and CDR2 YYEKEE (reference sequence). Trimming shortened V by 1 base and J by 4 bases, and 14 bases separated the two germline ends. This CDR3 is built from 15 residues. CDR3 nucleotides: TGTGCCAGCAGCTTGATCGTTAGAGATTTCTATGGCTACACCTTC. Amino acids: CASSLIVRDFYGYTF.

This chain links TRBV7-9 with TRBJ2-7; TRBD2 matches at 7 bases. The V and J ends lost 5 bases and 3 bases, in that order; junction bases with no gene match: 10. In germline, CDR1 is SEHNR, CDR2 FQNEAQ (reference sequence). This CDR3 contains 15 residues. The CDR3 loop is CASSRGSGDNYEQYF. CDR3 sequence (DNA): TGTGCCAGCAGCCGGGGGAGCGGGGATAACTACGAGCAGTACTTC.

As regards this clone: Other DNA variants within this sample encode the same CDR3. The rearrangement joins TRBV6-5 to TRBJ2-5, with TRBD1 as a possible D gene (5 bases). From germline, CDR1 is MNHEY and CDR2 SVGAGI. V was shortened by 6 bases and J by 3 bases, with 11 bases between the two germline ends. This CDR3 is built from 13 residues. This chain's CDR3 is CASSRTGKETQYF. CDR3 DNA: TGTGCCAGCAGCCGTACAGGCAAAGAGACCCAGTACTTC.

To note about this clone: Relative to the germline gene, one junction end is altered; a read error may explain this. The CDR3 protein is CASSLGTGLKTQYF. CDR3 sequence (DNA): TGTGCTAGCAGCTTAGGGACAGGGCTGAAGACCCAGTACTTC. The chain employs TRBV7-7 and TRBJ2-5; 9 bases are shared with TRBD1. The CDR3 consists of 14 residues. In germline, CDR1 is SSHAT, CDR2 FNYEAQ (reference sequence).

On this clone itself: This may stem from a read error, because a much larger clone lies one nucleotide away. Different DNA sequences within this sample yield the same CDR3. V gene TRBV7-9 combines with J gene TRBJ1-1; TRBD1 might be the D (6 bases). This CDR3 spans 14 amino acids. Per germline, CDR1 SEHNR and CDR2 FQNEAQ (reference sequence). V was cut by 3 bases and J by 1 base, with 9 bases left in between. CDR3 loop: CASSFLQGNTEAFF. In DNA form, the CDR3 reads TGTGCCAGCAGCTTCTTACAGGGGAACACTGAAGCTTTCTTT.